A single sample gave rise to the 5 T cell receptor beta chains below, sequenced in a study of blood T cell repertoires in COVID-19. This table comes from immunoSEQ multiplex PCR, and its TCRdb copy is limited to in-frame clones, with some not included. The sample records around 72,000 clones, roughly 86% being singletons. Sequencing was carried out using peripheral blood. The receptors come from a man in his fifties or sixties with acute or convalescent COVID-19.

The V and J genes are TRBV19 and TRBJ1-6; D remains unclear. This CDR3 has 15 amino acids. V was trimmed by 6 bases and J by 5 bases, leaving 14 bases between them. Germline CDR1 is LNHDA and CDR2 is SQIVND (reference sequence). CDR3 sequence: CASSLDGVNNSPLHF. The DNA for the CDR3 is TGTGCCAGTAGCTTGGATGGAGTAAATAATTCACCCCTCCACTTT.

The rearrangement links TRBV4-2 to TRBJ2-2; the match to TRBD2 covers 12 bases. This CDR3 region has 21 residues. The germline gives CDR1 LGHNA, CDR2 YNFKEQ. The V segment lost 1 base and the J segment 5 bases; nucleotides outside the gene matches: 17. This CDR3 reads CASSQVRASGGASRYTGELFF. CDR3 DNA sequence: TGTGCCAGCAGCCAAGTTCGGGCTAGCGGGGGGGCCTCTCGTTATACCGGGGAGCTGTTTTTT.

This rearrangement joins TRBV19 to TRBJ2-5; no clear D gene. The CDR3 is made up of 13 amino acids. CDR1 LNHDA and CDR2 SQIVND come from the germline V gene (reference sequence). The V end lost 1 base, the J end lost 3 bases, and 6 bases lay between the germline ends. The CDR3 here is CASSIVREETQYF. CDR3 DNA sequence: TGTGCCAGTAGTATAGTTCGAGAAGAGACCCAGTACTTC.

The V and J genes are TRBV4-1 and TRBJ1-1; possible D gene TRBD1, 5 bases. Trimming left V 1 base short and J 7 bases short, with 16 bases between. This CDR3 region has 15 residues. The germline V gene encodes CDR1 MGHRA and CDR2 YSYEKL. The CDR3 loop reads CASSQGFGATFEAFF. The CDR3 DNA reads TGCGCCAGCAGCCAAGGTTTTGGGGCGACGTTTGAAGCTTTCTTT.

The rearrangement joins TRBV9 to TRBJ2-3; a possible D gene is TRBD2 (6 bases). CDR1 is SGDLS and CDR2 is YYNGEE in the germline V gene. Trimming cost V 0 bases and J 0 bases, with 14 bases left between them. This CDR3 is 17 amino acids long. The CDR3 DNA sequence: TGTGCCAGCAGCGTAGCTCTGGCAGGGACTAGCACAGATACGCAGTATTTT. Protein sequence: CASSVALAGTSTDTQYF.